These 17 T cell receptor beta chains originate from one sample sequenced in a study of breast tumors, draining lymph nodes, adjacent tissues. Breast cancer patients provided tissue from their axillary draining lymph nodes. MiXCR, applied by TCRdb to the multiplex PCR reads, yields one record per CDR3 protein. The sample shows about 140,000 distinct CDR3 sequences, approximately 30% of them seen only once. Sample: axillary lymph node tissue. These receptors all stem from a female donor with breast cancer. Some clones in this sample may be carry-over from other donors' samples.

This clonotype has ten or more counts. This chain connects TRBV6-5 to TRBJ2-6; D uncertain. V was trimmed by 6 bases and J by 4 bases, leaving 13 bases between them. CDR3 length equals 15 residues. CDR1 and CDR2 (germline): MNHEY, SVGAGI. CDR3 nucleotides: TGTGCCAGCAGCAGGCGTCTTCGAGGGGCCAACGTCCTGACTTTC. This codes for CASSRRLRGANVLTF.

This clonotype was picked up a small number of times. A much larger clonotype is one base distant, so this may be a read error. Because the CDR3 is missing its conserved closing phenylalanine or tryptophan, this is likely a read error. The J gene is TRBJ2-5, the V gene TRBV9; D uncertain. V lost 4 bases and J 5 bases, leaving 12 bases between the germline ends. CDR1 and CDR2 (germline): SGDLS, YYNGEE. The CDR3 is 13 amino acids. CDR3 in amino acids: CASSPEAEETQYS. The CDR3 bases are TGTGCCAGCAGCCCAGAGGCTGAGGAGACCCAGTACTCC.

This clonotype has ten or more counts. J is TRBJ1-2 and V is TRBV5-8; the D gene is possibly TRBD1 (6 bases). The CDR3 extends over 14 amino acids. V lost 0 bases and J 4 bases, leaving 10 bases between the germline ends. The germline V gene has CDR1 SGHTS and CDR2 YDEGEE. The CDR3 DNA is TGTGCCAGCAGCTTGGACAGGGCTTCCTATGGCTACACCTTC. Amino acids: CASSLDRASYGYTF.

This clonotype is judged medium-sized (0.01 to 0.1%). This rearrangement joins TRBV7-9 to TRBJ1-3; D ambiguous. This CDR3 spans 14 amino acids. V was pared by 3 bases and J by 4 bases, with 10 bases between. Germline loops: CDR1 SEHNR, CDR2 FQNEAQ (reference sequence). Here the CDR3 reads CASSFSTEGNTIYF. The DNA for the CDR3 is TGTGCCAGCAGCTTCAGCACAGAGGGAAACACCATATATTTT.

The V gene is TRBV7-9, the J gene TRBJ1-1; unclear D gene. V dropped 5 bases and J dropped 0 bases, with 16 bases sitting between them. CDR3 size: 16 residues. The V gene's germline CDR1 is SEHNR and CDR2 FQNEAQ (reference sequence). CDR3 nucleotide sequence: TGTGCCAGCAGCCAAACACCGCAGAGCATGAACACTGAAGCTTTCTTT. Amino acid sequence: CASSQTPQSMNTEAFF.

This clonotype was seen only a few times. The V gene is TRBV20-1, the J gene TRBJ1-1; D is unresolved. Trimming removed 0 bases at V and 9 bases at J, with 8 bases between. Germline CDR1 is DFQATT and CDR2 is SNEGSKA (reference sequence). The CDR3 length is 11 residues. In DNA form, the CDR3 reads TGCAGTGCTAGAGATTCCGGGCAAGCTTTCTTT. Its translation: CSARDSGQAFF.

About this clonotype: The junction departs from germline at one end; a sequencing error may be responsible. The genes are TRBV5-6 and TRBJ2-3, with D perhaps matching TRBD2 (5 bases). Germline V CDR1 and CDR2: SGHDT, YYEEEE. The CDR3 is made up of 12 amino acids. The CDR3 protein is CARSLSGATQYF. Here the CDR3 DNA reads TGTGCCAGAAGCTTGAGCGGAGCTACGCAGTATTTT.

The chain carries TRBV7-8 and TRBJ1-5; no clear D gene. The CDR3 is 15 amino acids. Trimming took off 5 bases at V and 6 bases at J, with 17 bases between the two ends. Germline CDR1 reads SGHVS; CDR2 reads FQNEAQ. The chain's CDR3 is CASSPKVGRIQPQHF. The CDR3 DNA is TGTGCCAGCAGCCCGAAGGTAGGGCGGATTCAGCCCCAGCATTTT.

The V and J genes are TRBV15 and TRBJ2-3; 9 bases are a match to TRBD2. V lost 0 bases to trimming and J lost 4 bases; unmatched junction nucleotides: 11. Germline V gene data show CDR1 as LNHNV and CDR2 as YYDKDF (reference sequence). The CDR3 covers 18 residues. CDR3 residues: CATSRDRCGGAPPDTQYF. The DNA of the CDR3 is TGTGCCACCAGCAGAGATCGGTGCGGGGGGGCTCCCCCAGATACGCAGTATTTT. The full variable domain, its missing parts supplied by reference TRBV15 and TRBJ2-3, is DAMVIQNPRYQVTQFGKPVTLSCSQTLNHNVMYWYQQKSSQAPKLLFHYYDKDFNNEADTPDNFQSRRPNTSFCFLDIRSPGLGDTAMYLCATSRDRCGGAPPDTQYFGPGTRLTVL.

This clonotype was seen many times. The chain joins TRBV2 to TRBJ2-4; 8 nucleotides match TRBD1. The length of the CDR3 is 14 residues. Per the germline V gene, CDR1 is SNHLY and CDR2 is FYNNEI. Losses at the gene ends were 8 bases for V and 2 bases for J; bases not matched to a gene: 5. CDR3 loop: CASGQGASKNIQYF. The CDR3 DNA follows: TGTGCCAGCGGGCAGGGGGCGTCCAAAAACATTCAGTACTTC.

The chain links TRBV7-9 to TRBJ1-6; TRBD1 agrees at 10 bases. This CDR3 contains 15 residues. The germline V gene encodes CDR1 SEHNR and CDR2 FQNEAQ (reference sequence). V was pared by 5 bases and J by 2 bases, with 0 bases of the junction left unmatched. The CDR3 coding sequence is TGTGCCAGCAGCGGGACAGGGGCCTATAATTCACCCCTCCACTTT. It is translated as CASSGTGAYNSPLHF.

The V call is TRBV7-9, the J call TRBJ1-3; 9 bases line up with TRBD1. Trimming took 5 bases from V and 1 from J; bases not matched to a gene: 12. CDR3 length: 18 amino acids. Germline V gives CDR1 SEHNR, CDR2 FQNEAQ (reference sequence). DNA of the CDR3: TGTGCCAGCAGCCCGCCCCGGGGACAGGGTGCTTCTGGAAACACCATATATTTT. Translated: CASSPPRGQGASGNTIYF.

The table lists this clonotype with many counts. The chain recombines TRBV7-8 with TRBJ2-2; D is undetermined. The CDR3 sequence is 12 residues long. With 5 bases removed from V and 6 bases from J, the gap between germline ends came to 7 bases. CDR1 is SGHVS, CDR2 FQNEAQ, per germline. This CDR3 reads CASSPWAGELFF. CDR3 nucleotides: TGTGCCAGCAGCCCCTGGGCCGGGGAGCTGTTTTTT.

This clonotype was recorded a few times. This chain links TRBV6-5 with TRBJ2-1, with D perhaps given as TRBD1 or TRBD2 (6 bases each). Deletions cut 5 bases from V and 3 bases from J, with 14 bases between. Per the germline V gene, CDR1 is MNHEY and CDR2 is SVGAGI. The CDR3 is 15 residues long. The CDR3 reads CASSNEGGGYNEQFF. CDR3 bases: TGTGCCAGCAGTAACGAGGGGGGAGGCTACAATGAGCAGTTCTTC.

For the CDR3, the DNA is TGTGCCAGCAGCCAGCCCTCCGGGAACCTGGTCGGAGTCCCTGAAGCTTTCTTT. Translating gives CASSQPSGNLVGVPEAFF. This rearrangement joins TRBV3-1 to TRBJ1-1, with D hard to call. There are 18 residues in the CDR3. Germline assignment: CDR1 LGHDT and CDR2 YNNKEL (reference sequence). V was shortened by 3 bases and J by 6 bases, with 26 bases between the two germline ends.

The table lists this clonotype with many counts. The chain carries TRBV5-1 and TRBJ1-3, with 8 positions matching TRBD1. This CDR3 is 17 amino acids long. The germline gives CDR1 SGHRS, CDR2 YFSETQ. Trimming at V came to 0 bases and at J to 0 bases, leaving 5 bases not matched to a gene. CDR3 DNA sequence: TGCGCCAGCAGCTTGGGGGACAGGACGAGCTCTGGAAACACCATATATTTT. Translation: CASSLGDRTSSGNTIYF.

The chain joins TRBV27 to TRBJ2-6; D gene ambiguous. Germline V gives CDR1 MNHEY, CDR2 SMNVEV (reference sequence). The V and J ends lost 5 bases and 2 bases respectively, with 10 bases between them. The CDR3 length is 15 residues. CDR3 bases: TGTGCCAGCAGTAAAACAACTACTGGGGCCAACGTCCTGACTTTC. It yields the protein CASSKTTTGANVLTF. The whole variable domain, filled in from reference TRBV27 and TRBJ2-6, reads EAQVTQNPRYLITVTGKKLTVTCSQNMNHEYMSWYRQDPGLGLRQIYYSMNVEVTDKGDVPEGYKVSRKEKRNFPLILESPSPNQTSLYFCASSKTTTGANVLTFGAGSRLTVL.